This TCR beta chain emerged from a study of blood T cell repertoires in COVID-19. Only in-frame clones appear in the TCRdb table, and some are missing; sequencing was by immunoSEQ multiplex PCR. Of roughly 290,000 clones in the sample, 89% were seen once. Input material: peripheral blood. The TCR comes from a woman aged 60-75 years with acute or convalescent COVID-19.

The DNA for the CDR3 is TGTGCCAGCAGGGTACTCAGCGGGAGGGCCCTCTTGCCCGGGGAGCTGTTTTTT. It codes for CASRVLSGRALLPGELFF. This chain joins TRBV27 and TRBJ2-2, with TRBD2 matching 10 bases. This CDR3 spans 18 amino acids. Germline trimming cut 6 bases from V and 6 bases from J; bases unmatched to any gene: 16. Germline assignment: CDR1 MNHEY and CDR2 SMNVEV (reference sequence).